Listed below are T cell receptor beta chains from one sample, sequenced in a study of T cells in Graves' hyperthyroidism and ophthalmopathy. TCRdb re-analysed the multiplex PCR reads in MiXCR, keeping a single row per CDR3 protein. The repertoire has some 500,000 distinct CDR3 sequences, 13% to 15% of them found once; the top ten carry around 17%. The material sequenced was blood. The receptors shown here come from a woman aged 18-35 years with Graves' hyperthyroidism. Both conserved end residues are part of each CDR3. D genes are given only for firm matches. Where a row states a size, it is once, few, many or the class of an expanded clone; other rows omit it.

j_call: TRBJ2-1; clone_size: NA; v_call: TRBV6-2/TRBV6-3; d_call: TRBD2; cdr3_aa: CASSPGTSGTPYNEQFF; cdr3_nt: TGTGCCAGCAGTCCCGGGACTAGCGGGACCCCCTACAATGAGCAGTTCTTC
j_call: TRBJ2-1; clone_size: few; v_call: TRBV7-9; d_call: TRBD1; cdr3_aa: CASSLVGRGYNEQFF; cdr3_nt: TGTGCCAGCAGCTTAGTAGGCAGGGGGTACAATGAGCAGTTCTTC
j_call: TRBJ1-5; clone_size: NA; v_call: TRBV19; d_call: NA; cdr3_aa: CATQDNSNQPQHF; cdr3_nt: TGTGCCACCCAGGACAATAGCAATCAGCCCCAGCATTTT
j_call: TRBJ1-6; clone_size: once; v_call: TRBV19; d_call: NA; cdr3_aa: CASSQAGRYNSPLHF; cdr3_nt: TGTGCCAGTAGTCAGGCAGGGCGATATAATTCACCCCTCCACTTT
j_call: TRBJ2-1; clone_size: NA; v_call: TRBV7-9; d_call: NA; cdr3_aa: CASEGEQFF; cdr3_nt: TGTGCCAGCGAGGGTGAGCAGTTCTTC
j_call: TRBJ1-2; clone_size: many; v_call: TRBV5-1; d_call: TRBD1; cdr3_aa: CASSPRTGGEAGYTF; cdr3_nt: TGCGCCAGCAGCCCGAGGACAGGGGGAGAAGCTGGCTACACCTTC
j_call: TRBJ1-1; clone_size: few; v_call: TRBV25-1; d_call: NA; cdr3_aa: CASSEYRGSDTEAFF; cdr3_nt: TGTGCCAGCAGTGAATATAGAGGGTCGGACACTGAAGCTTTCTTT
j_call: TRBJ1-1; clone_size: many; v_call: TRBV18; d_call: NA; cdr3_aa: CASSPPTASNTEAFF; cdr3_nt: TGTGCCAGCTCTCCACCGACAGCATCCAACACTGAAGCTTTCTTT
j_call: TRBJ2-3; clone_size: NA; v_call: TRBV9; d_call: NA; cdr3_aa: CASSVAPESDTQYF; cdr3_nt: TGTGCCAGCAGCGTAGCCCCCGAGTCAGATACGCAGTATTTT
j_call: TRBJ2-3; clone_size: many; v_call: TRBV6-1; d_call: NA; cdr3_aa: CASTLYYTGSDTQYF; cdr3_nt: TGTGCCAGCACCTTGTACTATACAGGGTCCGATACGCAGTATTTT
j_call: TRBJ2-7; clone_size: NA; v_call: TRBV6-1; d_call: TRBD2; cdr3_aa: CASSEVEREGPYEQYF; cdr3_nt: TGTGCCAGCAGTGAAGTCGAGCGGGAGGGACCCTACGAGCAGTACTTC
j_call: TRBJ1-3; clone_size: many; v_call: TRBV2; d_call: NA; cdr3_aa: CASTRPTVPDGNTIYF; cdr3_nt: TGTGCCAGCACCCGGCCGACAGTCCCTGATGGAAACACCATATATTTT
j_call: TRBJ1-5; clone_size: NA; v_call: TRBV20-1; d_call: TRBD1; cdr3_aa: CSARWAGDSFNQPQHF; cdr3_nt: TGCAGTGCCCGCTGGGCTGGGGACAGCTTCAATCAGCCCCAGCATTTT
j_call: TRBJ2-1; clone_size: NA; v_call: TRBV11-2; d_call: TRBD2; cdr3_aa: CASSLLPGLAGTEQFF; cdr3_nt: TGTGCCAGCAGCTTACTTCCGGGACTAGCGGGGACTGAGCAGTTCTTC
j_call: TRBJ2-2; clone_size: many; v_call: TRBV5-1; d_call: TRBD2; cdr3_aa: CASSLGASGYTGELFF; cdr3_nt: TGCGCCAGCAGCTTGGGTGCTAGCGGATACACCGGGGAGCTGTTTTTT
j_call: TRBJ2-1; clone_size: many; v_call: TRBV7-8; d_call: NA; cdr3_aa: CASSLRLPHGEQFF; cdr3_nt: TGTGCCAGCAGCCTCCGACTTCCGCACGGGGAGCAGTTCTTC
j_call: TRBJ1-1; clone_size: many; v_call: TRBV25-1; d_call: NA; cdr3_aa: CASSEYLGGAGFF; cdr3_nt: TGTGCCAGCAGTGAATATTTGGGGGGGGCCGGTTTCTTT
j_call: TRBJ2-7; clone_size: NA; v_call: TRBV12-3/TRBV12-4; d_call: NA; cdr3_aa: CASRSGSEQYF; cdr3_nt: TGTGCCAGCAGGTCAGGTTCCGAGCAGTACTTC
j_call: TRBJ1-1; clone_size: many; v_call: TRBV12-3/TRBV12-4; d_call: NA; cdr3_aa: CASRPGGANTEAFF; cdr3_nt: TGTGCCAGCAGACCGGGCGGGGCCAACACTGAAGCTTTCTTT
j_call: TRBJ2-3; clone_size: NA; v_call: TRBV7-2; d_call: NA; cdr3_aa: CASEDGLSTDTQYF; cdr3_nt: TGTGCCAGCGAGGACGGACTGAGCACAGATACGCAGTATTTT
j_call: TRBJ1-1; clone_size: many; v_call: TRBV2; d_call: NA; cdr3_aa: CASRRQTLNTEAFF; cdr3_nt: TGTGCCAGCAGGAGACAGACCTTGAACACTGAAGCTTTCTTT
j_call: TRBJ2-7; clone_size: many; v_call: TRBV20-1; d_call: NA; cdr3_aa: CSARGTDFYEQYF; cdr3_nt: TGCAGTGCTAGAGGGACAGACTTCTACGAGCAGTACTTC
j_call: TRBJ2-1; clone_size: NA; v_call: TRBV7-3; d_call: NA; cdr3_aa: CASSLSANSNEQFF; cdr3_nt: TGTGCCAGCAGCTTATCGGCTAACTCCAATGAGCAGTTCTTC
j_call: TRBJ2-1; clone_size: many; v_call: TRBV10-3; d_call: NA; cdr3_aa: CAISDSGGTQGKQFF; cdr3_nt: TGTGCCATCAGTGACTCCGGTGGGACACAGGGTAAGCAGTTCTTC
j_call: TRBJ2-1; clone_size: many; v_call: TRBV2; d_call: TRBD2; cdr3_aa: CATSSGYNEQFF; cdr3_nt: TGTGCCACCTCTAGCGGGTACAATGAGCAGTTCTTC
j_call: TRBJ2-1; clone_size: few; v_call: TRBV5-1; d_call: TRBD2; cdr3_aa: CATGLAGLNEQFF; cdr3_nt: TGCGCCACCGGACTAGCGGGTTTGAATGAGCAGTTCTTC
j_call: TRBJ2-3; clone_size: few; v_call: TRBV27; d_call: TRBD2; cdr3_aa: CASSPLTGGGLTDTQYF; cdr3_nt: TGTGCCAGCAGTCCCCTGACGGGAGGGGGGCTTACAGATACGCAGTATTTT